The present entry profiles one TCR beta chain with its context. This sample was included in a study of blood T cell repertoires in COVID-19. As for the study in general: Samples representing acute and convalescent COVID-19 were sourced from the United States, Italy and Spain. PBMCs, B-cell-depleted T cells, or T cells provided the cDNA or gDNA that made up the material.

Original handling: Amplification with reference gene primers provided the estimates of nucleated cell counts. The protocol was immunoSEQ multiplex PCR, while the TCRdb copy is restricted to in-frame clones and leaves out a portion. That table furnishes V, J and clone size, whereas the DNA furnished D and trimming. This sample carries more than 200,000 clones, about 87% of them seen once, and the ten largest clones take approximately 1.8%. This receptor was obtained from a man between 65 and 85 years old with acute or convalescent COVID-19. Sequenced material: peripheral blood.

CDR3 residues: CASSLVTNYEQFF. DNA for the CDR3: TGCGCCAGCAGCTTGGTAACGAACTATGAGCAGTTCTTC. This sequence joins TRBV5-1 and TRBJ2-1, with D hard to call. Trimming cost V 0 bases and J 8 bases, with 9 bases left between them. From germline, CDR1 is SGHRS and CDR2 YFSETQ. CDR3 size: 13 residues.